The sample holds many counts of the clone carrying this T cell receptor (beta chain). Its antigen is not known. The study excluded patients with uncontrolled infection, other autoimmune disease, pregnancy or lactation. In making diagnoses, clinical symptoms, serum thyroxine and TRAb, thyroid ultrasound and orbital computed tomography were all used. Authors of the study amplified TCR beta CDR3 regions from RNA transcripts. HTBI primers were the set used in a first-round RT-PCR of the TCR CDR3. TCRdb passed the multiplex PCR reads through MiXCR, listing each CDR3 protein once. The sample lists hundreds of thousands of distinct CDR3 sequences, 45% seen once, with about 7.2% in the top ten. V shed 7 bases and J shed 2 bases, with 12 bases lying between them. CDR1 SNHLY and CDR2 FYNNEI come from the germline V gene. CDR3 length: 14 residues. The sample is drawn from a study of T cells in Graves' hyperthyroidism and ophthalmopathy.

Whole-study findings and limits: Within blood appeared most thyroid clonotypes that had expanded above 0.001.

V and J are TRBV2 and TRBJ1-5; D remains ambiguous. The sequenced sample was peripheral blood or thyroid tissue (not recorded which). The receptor was isolated from an adult man with Graves' disease, either hyperthyroidism or ophthalmopathy (not recorded which). The CDR3, as DNA: TGTGCCAGCACCGGTGGGGTAGGCAATCAGCCCCAGCATTTT. Translated: CASTGGVGNQPQHF.